This T cell receptor beta chain stems from a study of control samples from healthy donors and cancer patients (TCRdb year 2020). Receptor libraries were prepared by the immunoSEQ multiplex PCR assay. This is the immuneACCESS table as TCRdb keeps it, with only in-frame sequences that have V and J called. A part of the clones is gone; compared with another copy, unresolved V genes explain less than half, and the rest is unexplained. The sample table shows 350,000 to 450,000 clones, and around nine tenths are seen once. The ten largest clonotypes hold roughly 6.4% of the sample. CDR1 and CDR2 are read off the germline V gene as SGHRS and YFSETQ. Its CDR3 holds 19 amino acids, cysteine through phenylalanine. CDR3 DNA is the only sequence kept; it has 57 bases, read in frame from the first base. Clipping removes 4 bases from V and 0 bases from J, with 15 as the unmatched junction base count. Worth noting for this clone: What this receptor recognizes is not known. There are no base qualities to consult, and no much larger clone falls within one base.

The receptor comes from a man aged 40-49 years with head and neck cancer. Sequenced: PBMCs. The sequence links TRBV5-1 to TRBJ1-1; 10 central bases correspond to TRBD1. The CDR3 is CASSRGQGGFRDMNTEAFF. Read as DNA, the sequence is TGCGCCAGCAGCCGCGGACAGGGGGGTTTTCGAGATATGAACACTGAAGCTTTCTTT.